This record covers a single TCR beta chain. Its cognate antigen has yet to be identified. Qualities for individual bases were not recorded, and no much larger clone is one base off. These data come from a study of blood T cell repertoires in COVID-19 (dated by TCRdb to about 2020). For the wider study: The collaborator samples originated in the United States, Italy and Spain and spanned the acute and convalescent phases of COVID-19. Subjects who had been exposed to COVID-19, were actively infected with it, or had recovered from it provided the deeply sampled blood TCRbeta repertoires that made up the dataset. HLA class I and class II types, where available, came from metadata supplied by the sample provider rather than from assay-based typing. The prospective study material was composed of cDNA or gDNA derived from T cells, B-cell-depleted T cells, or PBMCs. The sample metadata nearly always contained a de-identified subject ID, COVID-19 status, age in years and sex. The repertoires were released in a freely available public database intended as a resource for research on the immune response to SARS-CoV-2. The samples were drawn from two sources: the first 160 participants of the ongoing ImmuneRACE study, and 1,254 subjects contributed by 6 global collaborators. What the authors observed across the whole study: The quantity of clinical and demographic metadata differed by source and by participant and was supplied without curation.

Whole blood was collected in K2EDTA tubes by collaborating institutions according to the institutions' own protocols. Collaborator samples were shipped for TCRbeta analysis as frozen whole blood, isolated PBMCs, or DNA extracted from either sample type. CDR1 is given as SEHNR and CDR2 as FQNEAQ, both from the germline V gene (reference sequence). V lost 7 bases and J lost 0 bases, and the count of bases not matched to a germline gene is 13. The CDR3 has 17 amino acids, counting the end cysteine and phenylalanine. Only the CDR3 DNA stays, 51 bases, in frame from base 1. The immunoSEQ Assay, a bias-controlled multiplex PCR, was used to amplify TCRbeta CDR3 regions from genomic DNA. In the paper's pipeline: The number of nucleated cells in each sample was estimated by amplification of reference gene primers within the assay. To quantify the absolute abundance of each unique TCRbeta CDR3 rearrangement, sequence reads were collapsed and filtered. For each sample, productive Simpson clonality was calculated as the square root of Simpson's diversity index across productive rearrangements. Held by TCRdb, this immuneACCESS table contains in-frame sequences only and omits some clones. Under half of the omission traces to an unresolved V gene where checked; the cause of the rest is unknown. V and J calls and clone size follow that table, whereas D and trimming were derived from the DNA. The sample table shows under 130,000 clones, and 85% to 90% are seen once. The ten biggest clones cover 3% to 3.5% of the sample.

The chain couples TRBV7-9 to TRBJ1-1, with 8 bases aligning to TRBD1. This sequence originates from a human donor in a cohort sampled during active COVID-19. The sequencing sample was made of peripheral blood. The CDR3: CASTMGAGGTMNTEAFF. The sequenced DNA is TGTGCCAGCACTATGGGGGCAGGGGGCACCATGAACACTGAAGCTTTCTTT.